This T cell receptor beta chain emerged from a study of blood T cell repertoires in COVID-19. Study context: Some COVID-19 samples were acute and others convalescent; all came from the United States, Italy and Spain. PBMCs, B-cell-depleted T cells, or T cells provided the cDNA or gDNA that made up the material.

The method was immunoSEQ multiplex PCR; TCRdb's version includes in-frame clones alone and lacks a portion of them. In the table there are 40,000 to 65,000 clones, about 86% of which are singletons. The V gene's germline CDR1 is LNHDA and CDR2 SQIVND (reference sequence). J gave up 4 bases and V 0 bases, and 16 bases lay outside the gene matches. The CDR3 length is 19 residues. The TCR originated in a man in his 70s with active COVID-19. The sequenced sample was peripheral blood. The gene calls are TRBV19 and TRBJ2-5; 8 bases align to TRBD2. The CDR3 nucleotides read TGTGCCAGTAGTATAGATTGGGCTGGTGCGGGGGGACCCCGAGAGACCCAGTACTTC. Amino acids: CASSIDWAGAGGPRETQYF.